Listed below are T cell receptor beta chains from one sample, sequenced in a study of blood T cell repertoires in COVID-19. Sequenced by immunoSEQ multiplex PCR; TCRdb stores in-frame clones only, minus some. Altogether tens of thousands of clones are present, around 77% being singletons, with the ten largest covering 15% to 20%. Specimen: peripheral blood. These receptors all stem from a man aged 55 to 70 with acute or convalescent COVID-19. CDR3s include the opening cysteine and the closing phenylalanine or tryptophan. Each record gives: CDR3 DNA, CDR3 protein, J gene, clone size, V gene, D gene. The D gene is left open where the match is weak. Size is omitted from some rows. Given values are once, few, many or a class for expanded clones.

TGTGCCATCAGGGGCAGGGCCGATATCAATGAGCAGTTCTTC,CAIRGRADINEQFF,TRBJ2-1,NA,TRBV10-3,NA
TGTGCCAGCAGCATTGGTCAGGGGGCGGGGTACACCTTC,CASSIGQGAGYTF,TRBJ1-2,NA,TRBV7-6,TRBD1
TGTGCCAGCACCTGGAGGGGGCTGGTCGGCACTGAAGCTTTCTTT,CASTWRGLVGTEAFF,TRBJ1-1,NA,TRBV25-1,TRBD1
TGTGCCAGCAGCAGACGGACAGGGTGGGGGGATCAGCCCCAGCATTTT,CASSRRTGWGDQPQHF,TRBJ1-5,NA,TRBV21-1,NA
TGTGCCAGCAGCATAGCGACAGGGGGAGGCTACGAGCAGTACTTC,CASSIATGGGYEQYF,TRBJ2-7,NA,TRBV9,TRBD1
TGTGCCAGCAGCTTATACGAGACTAGCGGGGGCACAGATACGCAGTATTTT,CASSLYETSGGTDTQYF,TRBJ2-3,medium-sized,TRBV11-2,TRBD2
TGTGCCAGCAGCGCCCAGGGGGAGTTGGCTTTCTTT,CASSAQGELAFF,TRBJ1-1,NA,TRBV3-1/TRBV3-2,TRBD1
TGCAGTGCTAGAACAGGGGGCATTCAGTACTTC,CSARTGGIQYF,TRBJ2-4,few,TRBV20-1,TRBD1
TGTGCCAGCAGCTTGGTCCAGGGGGACACCGGGGAGCTGTTTTTT,CASSLVQGDTGELFF,TRBJ2-2,medium-sized,TRBV5-6,TRBD1
TGTGCCAGCAGCCAAGACCGGACATCCTATGGCTACACCTTC,CASSQDRTSYGYTF,TRBJ1-2,NA,TRBV4-2,NA
TGTGCCACCAGCAGAGGCAGGGCGCCTGGTTCACCCCTCCACTTT,CATSRGRAPGSPLHF,TRBJ1-6,NA,TRBV15,NA
TGCGCCAGCAGCTTGGAGGTCGGGAGCAATTCACCCCTCCACTTT,CASSLEVGSNSPLHF,TRBJ1-6,NA,TRBV5-1,NA
TGTGCCAGCAGCCCTACCCGACAGGAGTCCTACGAGCAGTACTTC,CASSPTRQESYEQYF,TRBJ2-7,once,TRBV3-1/TRBV3-2,NA
TGTGCCAGCAGTCTCCAACAGGGGGCGAAAACTGAAGCTTTCTTT,CASSLQQGAKTEAFF,TRBJ1-1,few,TRBV27,TRBD1
TGTGCCGACTCGCGGGGTGGGAATTCACCCCTCCACTTT,CADSRGGNSPLHF,TRBJ1-6,NA,TRBV25-1,NA
TGCGCCAGCAGCTACGACAGAACCTCTGGAAACACCATATATTTT,CASSYDRTSGNTIYF,TRBJ1-3,NA,TRBV5-1,NA
TGTGCCAGTGACAGCTATGGCTACACCTTC,CASDSYGYTF,TRBJ1-2,NA,TRBV30,NA
TGTGCCAGCAGCCAAGTCAGCGGGGGGGCCTCCTACAATGAGCAGTTCTTC,CASSQVSGGASYNEQFF,TRBJ2-1,NA,TRBV3-1/TRBV3-2,TRBD2
TGTGCCAGCAGTGGACACAACGGTGGCTACACCTTC,CASSGHNGGYTF,TRBJ1-2,NA,TRBV6-4,NA
TGTGCCAGCAGCTTGGGAGGGGAGGGAGAAAAACTGTTTTTT,CASSLGGEGEKLFF,TRBJ1-4,NA,TRBV5-5,NA
TGCGCCAGCAGCCTGAGGACTAGTTTTGGCACAGATACGCAGTATTTT,CASSLRTSFGTDTQYF,TRBJ2-3,once,TRBV4-1,TRBD2
TGTGCCAGCAGCCCCCAGACAGGCCACAATGAGCAGTTCTTC,CASSPQTGHNEQFF,TRBJ2-1,NA,TRBV7-3,NA
TGTGCCAGCAGCTTAGATCACAGCCAAAACACTGAAGCTTTCTTT,CASSLDHSQNTEAFF,TRBJ1-1,few,TRBV7-6,NA
TGTGCCAGCAAAAGCCTGGAGGGAGTAAGTGCCACCGGGGAGCTGTTTTTT,CASKSLEGVSATGELFF,TRBJ2-2,NA,TRBV28,NA
TGTGCCACCGGCGCGGGGGGGTTCTACAATGAGCAGTTCTTC,CATGAGGFYNEQFF,TRBJ2-1,NA,TRBV24-1,TRBD2
TGTGCCAGCAGCTTAGGAGGACAGTTCGCTGGCTACACCTTC,CASSLGGQFAGYTF,TRBJ1-2,NA,TRBV7-2,NA
TGCGCCAGCAGCCAAGATCCCCCGAGACAGGGGACTGAGCAGTTCTTC,CASSQDPPRQGTEQFF,TRBJ2-1,NA,TRBV4-3,TRBD1
TGTGCCAGTAGTATAGACCCCGGGAGGCTCGGGACTGAAGCTTTCTTT,CASSIDPGRLGTEAFF,TRBJ1-1,few,TRBV19,NA
TGTGCCAGCAGTTACCGGCTAGCGGGGTTGGACTTC,CASSYRLAGLDF,TRBJ2-4,NA,TRBV6-6,TRBD2
TGTGCCAGCAGTGAATTGTCAGGGGCCCCATCCGGCTACACCTTC,CASSELSGAPSGYTF,TRBJ1-2,NA,TRBV6-1,NA
TGTGCCAGCAGTTATTTTCCGGACTCTAGCAATCAGCCCCAGCATTTT,CASSYFPDSSNQPQHF,TRBJ1-5,once,TRBV6-2/TRBV6-3,NA
TGTGCCAGCAGCCCGGAATGGGGAATCGGGGCCCAGCATTTT,CASSPEWGIGAQHF,TRBJ1-5,NA,TRBV11-2,NA
TGTGCCAGCAGCCCAGGGACTCGCTATGGCTACACCTTC,CASSPGTRYGYTF,TRBJ1-2,NA,TRBV9,NA
TGTGCCAGCAGTGAGGGACTAGCGGCGGGTGAGCAGTTCTTC,CASSEGLAAGEQFF,TRBJ2-1,NA,TRBV6-4,TRBD2
TGTGCCAGCAGCGCCGGACTAGCGGGGGCCAATGAGCAGTTCTTC,CASSAGLAGANEQFF,TRBJ2-1,NA,TRBV9,TRBD2
TGTGCCAGCAGCTTAGCTAGATACCCCGGGGAGCTGTTTTTT,CASSLARYPGELFF,TRBJ2-2,NA,TRBV11-3,NA
TGTGCCAGCAGTAGACAGGGTGACTACAATGAGCAGTTCTTC,CASSRQGDYNEQFF,TRBJ2-1,NA,TRBV6-5,TRBD1
TGTGCCAGTCGCCAGGCGCTGAGTACAGACCAGTACTTC,CASRQALSTDQYF,TRBJ2-4,NA,TRBV7-2,NA
TGTGCCAGCAGCTTAACGAGGCTAGCGGGGGAATATGAGCAGTTCTTC,CASSLTRLAGEYEQFF,TRBJ2-1,NA,TRBV7-3,TRBD2
TGTGCCAGCAGCCCCCCAGGGGAAACTGAAGCTTTCTTT,CASSPPGETEAFF,TRBJ1-1,few,TRBV9,NA
TGTGCCAGCAGTTCGGGATTCGGCGGCTACACCTTC,CASSSGFGGYTF,TRBJ1-2,NA,TRBV6-2/TRBV6-3,NA
TGTGCCAGCAGCTTAGTATCGAGGGGGTACCAAGAGACCCAGTACTTC,CASSLVSRGYQETQYF,TRBJ2-5,NA,TRBV7-6,NA
TGCAGCGTTGAAGGACTAGCGATTCGGGGCGAGCAGTACTTC,CSVEGLAIRGEQYF,TRBJ2-7,NA,TRBV29-1,TRBD2
TGTGCCAGCGGTAACAGGGGGGAGAATGAAGCTTTCTTT,CASGNRGENEAFF,TRBJ1-1,NA,TRBV7-9,TRBD1
TGTGCCAGCAGTGGACAGGATTTGACGCCCCAGCATTTT,CASSGQDLTPQHF,TRBJ1-5,NA,TRBV2,NA
TGTGCCAGCAGCTATTTCAGGGCCCGATACACCGGGGAGCTGTTTTTT,CASSYFRARYTGELFF,TRBJ2-2,NA,TRBV21-1,NA
TGTGCCAGCAGTTGGACAGGGGCCAAGAACACCGGGGAGCTGTTTTTT,CASSWTGAKNTGELFF,TRBJ2-2,NA,TRBV27,TRBD1
TGCGCCAGCAGCGAGACAGGGTCCAACACCATATATTTT,CASSETGSNTIYF,TRBJ1-3,NA,TRBV5-1,TRBD1
TGCGCCAGCAGCCAAGTAATCGTTGCAGGAAGGACAGATACGCAGTATTTT,CASSQVIVAGRTDTQYF,TRBJ2-3,NA,TRBV4-1,NA
TGTGCCAGCAGCTTAGGGCAGGGGGACACTGAAGCTTTCTTT,CASSLGQGDTEAFF,TRBJ1-1,NA,TRBV7-9,TRBD1
TGTGCCAGCGTAAAACAGGGGGCGCAGAGTAATGAAAAACTGTTTTTT,CASVKQGAQSNEKLFF,TRBJ1-4,NA,TRBV2,TRBD1